Reported below is one T cell receptor (beta chain). The antigen is not known. The sample belongs to a study of T cell responses to AZD1222 COVID-19 vaccine. The study's findings and limits: CD4 TCRs linked to vaccination spanned spike, dominating at 160-218 and 743-854. White British ancestry dominated among donors, who included more females, and clonal diversity was possibly underestimated.

The repertoire was sequenced with immunoSEQ multiplex PCR; TCRdb's copy has only in-frame clones and lacks some. Of about 120,000 clones in the sample, nearly 90% were seen once. The receptor was derived from an adult in good health. This material consisted of peripheral blood, taken on day 0 of AZD1222 vaccination.

CDR3 residues: CASSKLAGDTGELFF. The CDR3 bases are TGTGCCAGTAGTAAACTAGCGGGAGACACCGGGGAGCTGTTTTTT. The chain is built from TRBV19 and TRBJ2-2, with 11 bases that match TRBD2. V shed 4 bases and J 3 bases; nucleotides not matched to a gene: 1. The CDR3 extends over 15 amino acids. Germline values: CDR1 LNHDA, CDR2 SQIVND (reference sequence).